This is a list of T cell receptor beta chains from one sample in a study of control samples from healthy donors and cancer patients. TCRdb's table, derived via immunoSEQ multiplex PCR, lists solely in-frame clones and lacks some. The sample includes 40,000 to 45,000 clones, roughly 65% seen only once; the top ten take roughly 15%. Sequenced input: formalin-fixed, paraffin-embedded tissue. The origin of the receptors is a male donor with melanoma. Both conserved end residues are trimmed from each CDR3. Rows may omit the clone size; those that give it use once, few, many or a size class.

clone size: .
CDR3 length: 10
V gene: TRBV3-1/TRBV3-2
J gene: TRBJ1-5
CDR3 protein: ASSAANQPQH

clone size: once
CDR3 length: 11
V gene: TRBV28
J gene: TRBJ2-7
CDR3 protein: ASSSAGADEQY

clone size: .
CDR3 length: 12
V gene: TRBV4-2
J gene: TRBJ2-6
CDR3 protein: ASSQDSGANVLT

clone size: .
CDR3 length: 10
V gene: TRBV18
J gene: TRBJ1-1
CDR3 protein: ASSPGGAGAF

clone size: .
CDR3 length: 12
V gene: TRBV11-2
J gene: TRBJ2-1
CDR3 protein: ASNDPPGRNEQF

clone size: .
CDR3 length: 10
V gene: TRBV6-2/TRBV6-3
J gene: TRBJ2-1
CDR3 protein: ASSYLLNEQF

clone size: .
CDR3 length: 13
V gene: TRBV7-2
J gene: TRBJ2-2
CDR3 protein: ASRPGTGRTGELF

clone size: once
CDR3 length: 16
V gene: TRBV5-1
J gene: TRBJ2-6
CDR3 protein: ASSLGTGSGSGANVLT

clone size: .
CDR3 length: 13
V gene: TRBV11-2
J gene: TRBJ2-5
CDR3 protein: ASSLDLGHQETQY

clone size: .
CDR3 length: 13
V gene: TRBV24-1
J gene: TRBJ2-5
CDR3 protein: ATSEIGGTSETQY